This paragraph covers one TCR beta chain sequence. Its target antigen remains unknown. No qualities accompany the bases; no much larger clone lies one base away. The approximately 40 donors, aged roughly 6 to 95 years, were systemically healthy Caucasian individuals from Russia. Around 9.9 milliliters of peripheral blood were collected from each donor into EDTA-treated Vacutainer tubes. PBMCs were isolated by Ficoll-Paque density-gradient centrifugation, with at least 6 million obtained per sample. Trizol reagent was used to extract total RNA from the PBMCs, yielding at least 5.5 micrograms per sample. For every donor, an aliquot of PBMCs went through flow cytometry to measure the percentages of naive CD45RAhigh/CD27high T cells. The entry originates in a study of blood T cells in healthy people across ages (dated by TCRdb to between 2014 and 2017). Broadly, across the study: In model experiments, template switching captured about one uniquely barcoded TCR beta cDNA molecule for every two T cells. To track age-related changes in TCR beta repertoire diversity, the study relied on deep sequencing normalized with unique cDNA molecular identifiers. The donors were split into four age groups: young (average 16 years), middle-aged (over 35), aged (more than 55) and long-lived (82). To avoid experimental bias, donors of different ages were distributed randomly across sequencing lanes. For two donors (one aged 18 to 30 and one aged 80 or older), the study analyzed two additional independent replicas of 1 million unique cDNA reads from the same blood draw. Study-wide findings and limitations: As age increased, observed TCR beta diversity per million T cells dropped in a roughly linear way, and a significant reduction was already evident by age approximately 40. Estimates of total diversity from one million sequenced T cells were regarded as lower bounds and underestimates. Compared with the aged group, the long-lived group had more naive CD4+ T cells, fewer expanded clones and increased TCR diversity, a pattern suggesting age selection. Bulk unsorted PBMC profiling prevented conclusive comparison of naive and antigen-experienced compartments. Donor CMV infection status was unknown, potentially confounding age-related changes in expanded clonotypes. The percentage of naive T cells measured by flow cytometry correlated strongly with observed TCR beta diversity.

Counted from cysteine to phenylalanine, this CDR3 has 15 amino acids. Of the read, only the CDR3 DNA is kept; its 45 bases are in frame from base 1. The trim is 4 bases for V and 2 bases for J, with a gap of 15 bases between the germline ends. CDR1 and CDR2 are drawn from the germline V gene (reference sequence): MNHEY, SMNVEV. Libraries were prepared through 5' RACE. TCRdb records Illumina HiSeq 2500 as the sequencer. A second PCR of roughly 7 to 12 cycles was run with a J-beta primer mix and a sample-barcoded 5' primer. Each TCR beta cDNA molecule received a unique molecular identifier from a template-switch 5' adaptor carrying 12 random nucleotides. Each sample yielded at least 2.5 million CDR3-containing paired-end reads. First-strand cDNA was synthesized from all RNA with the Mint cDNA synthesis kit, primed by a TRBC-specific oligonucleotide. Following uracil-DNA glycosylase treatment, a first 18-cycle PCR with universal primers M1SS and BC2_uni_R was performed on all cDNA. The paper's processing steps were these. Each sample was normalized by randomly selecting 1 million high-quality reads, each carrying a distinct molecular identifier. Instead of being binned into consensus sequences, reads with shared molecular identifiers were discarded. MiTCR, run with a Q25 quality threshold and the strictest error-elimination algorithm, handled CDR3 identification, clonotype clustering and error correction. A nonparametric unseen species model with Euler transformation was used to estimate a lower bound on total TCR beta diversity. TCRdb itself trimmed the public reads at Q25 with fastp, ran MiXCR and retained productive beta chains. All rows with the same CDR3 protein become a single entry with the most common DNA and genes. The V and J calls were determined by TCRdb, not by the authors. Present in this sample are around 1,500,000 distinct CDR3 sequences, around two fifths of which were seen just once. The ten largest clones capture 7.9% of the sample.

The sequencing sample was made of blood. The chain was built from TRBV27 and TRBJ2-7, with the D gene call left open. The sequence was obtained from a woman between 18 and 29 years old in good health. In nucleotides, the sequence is TGTGCCAGCAGTTCAATTGTAGGCAGAGCCTACGAGCAGTACTTC. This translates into CASSSIVGRAYEQYF.